This T cell receptor beta chain originates from a study of blood T cells in healthy people across ages. Germline V gene data show CDR1 as SGHRS and CDR2 as YFSETQ. The CDR3 has 14 residues. To note about this clonotype: Its antigen is as yet unknown. It may be a read error: a sequence one base away is much more abundant.

Study-wide results and limits: Older individuals had lower TCR beta diversity per million T cells (the decline was roughly linear).

A J-beta primer mix and a sample-barcoded 5' primer were used in a second PCR of roughly 6 to 12 cycles. TCRdb re-analysed the 5' RACE reads in MiXCR, keeping a single row per CDR3 protein. The table has 1,800,000 or so distinct CDR3 sequences, approximately 39% seen once. The chain recombines TRBV5-1 with TRBJ2-3, with TRBD1 as a possible D gene (8 bases). The sample was blood. The clonotype was recovered from a human donor in good health. The CDR3 sequence: CAGSVQGGTDTQYF. CDR3 nucleotide sequence: TGCGCCGGCAGCGTACAGGGGGGGACAGATACGCAGTATTTT.